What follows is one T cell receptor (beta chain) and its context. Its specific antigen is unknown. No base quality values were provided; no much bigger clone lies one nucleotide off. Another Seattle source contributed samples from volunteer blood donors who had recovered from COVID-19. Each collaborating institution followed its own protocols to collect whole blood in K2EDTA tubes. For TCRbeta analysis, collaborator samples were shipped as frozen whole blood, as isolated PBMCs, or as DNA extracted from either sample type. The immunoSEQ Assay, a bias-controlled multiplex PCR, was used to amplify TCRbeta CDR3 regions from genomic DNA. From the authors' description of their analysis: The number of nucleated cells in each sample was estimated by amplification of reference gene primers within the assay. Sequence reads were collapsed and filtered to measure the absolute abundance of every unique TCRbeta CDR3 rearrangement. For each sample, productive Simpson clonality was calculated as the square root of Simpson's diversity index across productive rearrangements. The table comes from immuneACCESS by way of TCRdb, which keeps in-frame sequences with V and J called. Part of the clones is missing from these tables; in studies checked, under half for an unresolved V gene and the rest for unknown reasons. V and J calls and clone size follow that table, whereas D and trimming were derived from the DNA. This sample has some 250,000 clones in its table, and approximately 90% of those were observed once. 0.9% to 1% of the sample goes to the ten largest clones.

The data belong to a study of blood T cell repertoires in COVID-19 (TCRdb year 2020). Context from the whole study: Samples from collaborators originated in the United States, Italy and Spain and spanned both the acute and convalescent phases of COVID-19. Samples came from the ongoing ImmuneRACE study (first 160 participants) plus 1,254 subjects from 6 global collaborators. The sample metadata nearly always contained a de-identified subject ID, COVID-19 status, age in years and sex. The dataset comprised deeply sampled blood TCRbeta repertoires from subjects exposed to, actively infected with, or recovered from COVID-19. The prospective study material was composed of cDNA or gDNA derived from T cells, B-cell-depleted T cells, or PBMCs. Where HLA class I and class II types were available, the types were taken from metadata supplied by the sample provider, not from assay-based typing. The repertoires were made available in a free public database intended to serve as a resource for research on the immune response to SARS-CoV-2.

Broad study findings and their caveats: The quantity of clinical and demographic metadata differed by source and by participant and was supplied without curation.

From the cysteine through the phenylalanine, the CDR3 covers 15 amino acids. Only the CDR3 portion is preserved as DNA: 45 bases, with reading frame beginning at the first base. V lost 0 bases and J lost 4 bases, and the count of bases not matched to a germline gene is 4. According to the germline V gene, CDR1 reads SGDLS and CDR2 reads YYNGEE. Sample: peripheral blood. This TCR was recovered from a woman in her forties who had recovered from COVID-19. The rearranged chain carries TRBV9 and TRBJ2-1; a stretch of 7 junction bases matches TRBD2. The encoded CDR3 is CASSVGTRVYNEQFF. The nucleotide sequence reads TGTGCCAGCAGCGTAGGGACTAGAGTGTACAATGAGCAGTTCTTC.